The next 19 T cell receptor beta chains were all read from a single sample in a study of CD8 T cells in Susac syndrome. With random hexamers, 0.5 to 1 ug RNA was reverse transcribed. TCRdb called the immunoSEQ multiplex PCR reads again in MiXCR, with one record for every CDR3 protein. The table lists roughly 200,000 distinct CDR3 sequences, approximately 96% of them singletons, with approximately 0.09% in the top ten. Sequenced sample: CD4+ T cells from PBMCs. Receptors were obtained from a human donor with multiple sclerosis.

This rearrangement joins TRBV5-1 to TRBJ1-2, with D perhaps TRBD1 (5 bases). Germline CDR1 and CDR2: SGHRS and YFSETQ. Between the trimmed V and J ends, which lost 0 bases and 3 bases, there was a span of 9 bases. CDR3 size: 14 residues. CDR3 amino acids: CASSLGGADYGYTF. The CDR3 nucleotides read TGCGCCAGCAGCTTGGGGGGCGCTGACTATGGCTACACCTTC.

The chain carries TRBV6-5 and TRBJ2-1; D gene ambiguous. Looked up from germline, CDR1 is MNHEY and CDR2 is SVGAGI. Trimming cost V 2 bases and J 15 bases, with 14 bases left between them. This CDR3 comprises 12 residues. In DNA, the CDR3 is TGTGCCAGCAGTTACAAGGGCGGTGTGCTGTTCTTC. Translation gives CASSYKGGVLFF.

This rearrangement joins TRBV7-2 to TRBJ1-5; no clear D gene. This CDR3 contains 16 residues. CDR1 and CDR2 from the germline V gene are SGHTA and FQGNSA. Trimming shortened V by 1 base and J by 6 bases, and 16 bases separated the two germline ends. The DNA of the CDR3 is TGTGCCAGCAGCTTAGTTCAAGGGTTTGGGAGTCAGCCCCAGCATTTT. This encodes CASSLVQGFGSQPQHF.

V is TRBV25-1 and J is TRBJ1-1; TRBD1 agrees at 7 bases. The V gene end was trimmed by 9 bases and the J gene end by 0 bases; junction bases not matched to a gene: 4. Germline V CDR1 and CDR2: MGHDK, SYGVNS. The CDR3 sequence is 13 residues long. The CDR3 protein is CASRGQLNTEAFF. DNA of the CDR3: TGTGCCAGTAGGGGACAGCTGAACACTGAAGCTTTCTTT. Variable domain in full (rest from reference TRBV25-1 and TRBJ1-1): EADIYQTPRYLVIGTGKKITLECSQTMGHDKMYWYQQDPGMELHLIHYSYGVNSTEKGDLSSESTVSRIRTEHFPLTLESARPSHTSQYLCASRGQLNTEAFFGQGTRLTVV.

The chain has TRBV2 and TRBJ1-2, with 10 nucleotides matching TRBD1. After removal of 4 bases from V and 8 bases from J, the junction contained 4 bases not matched to a gene. The CDR3 length is 13 residues. Germline lookup yields CDR1 SNHLY and CDR2 FYNNEI. The CDR3 DNA follows: TGTGCCAGCAGTGGACAGGGGGCTCAAGGCTACACCTTC. This sequence encodes CASSGQGAQGYTF.

This clonotype occurred once. V and J are TRBV29-1 and TRBJ1-1, with D perhaps matching TRBD1 (6 bases). The CDR3 covers 13 residues. V lost 6 bases, J lost 7 bases, and 18 bases lay in between. In germline, CDR1 is SQVTM, CDR2 ANQGSEA. DNA for the CDR3: TGCAGCGTCTTTGGTTCGGGACACGTTGAAGCTTTCTTT. It is translated as CSVFGSGHVEAFF.

V is TRBV7-3 and J is TRBJ1-1; a possible D gene is TRBD1 (5 bases). Germline lookup yields CDR1 SGHTA and CDR2 FQGTGA. The V end was cut by 1 base, the J end by 1 base, with 13 bases between. The CDR3 is 16 residues long. This CDR3 is CASSLRRQGGNTEAFF. DNA of the CDR3: TGTGCCAGCAGCTTAAGACGGCAGGGTGGGAACACTGAAGCTTTCTTT.

The chain is built from TRBV30 and TRBJ2-7; TRBD1 aligns across 8 bases. This CDR3 contains 13 residues. V gave up 2 bases and J gave up 7 bases; unmatched junction bases: 7. Germline V gene data show CDR1 as GTSNPN and CDR2 as SVGIG (reference sequence). CDR3 coding DNA: TGTGCCTGGAGTCTGACAGGGGTGAGAGAGCAGTACTTC. It codes for CAWSLTGVREQYF. Variable domain in full (rest from reference TRBV30 and TRBJ2-7): SQTIHQWPATLVQPVGSPLSLECTVEGTSNPNLYWYRQAAGRGLQLLFYSVGIGQISSEVPQNLSASRPQDRQFILSSKKLLLSDSGFYLCAWSLTGVREQYFGPGTRLTVT.

This clonotype was seen just once. The chain recombines TRBV20-1 with TRBJ1-4, with D possibly being TRBD1 (5 bases). CDR3 length equals 15 residues. Between the trimmed V and J ends, which lost 2 bases and 6 bases, there was a span of 16 bases. Germline loops: CDR1 DFQATT, CDR2 SNEGSKA (reference sequence). CDR3 nucleotides: TGCAGTGCTAGACCCGCGGGACGAAGAGATGAAAAACTGTTTTTT. Translating gives CSARPAGRRDEKLFF.

The chain employs TRBV20-1 and TRBJ2-3; weak D call: TRBD1 (7 bases). The CDR3 sequence is 15 residues long. Trimming pared 5 bases from V and 0 bases from J, leaving 15 bases between. Germline V gives CDR1 DFQATT, CDR2 SNEGSKA (reference sequence). The CDR3 region has the DNA TGCAGTGCTTCTTCCAGGGGGACTAGCACAGATACGCAGTATTTT. Protein sequence: CSASSRGTSTDTQYF.

This chain joins TRBV19 and TRBJ1-4; maybe TRBD1 (5 bases). V lost 7 bases, J lost 4 bases, and 10 bases lay in between. The length of the CDR3 is 13 residues. Germline values: CDR1 LNHDA, CDR2 SQIVND (reference sequence). CDR3 loop: CASNAGFNEKLFF. In DNA form, the CDR3 reads TGTGCCAGTAACGCAGGGTTTAATGAAAAACTGTTTTTT.

The CDR3 bases are TGTGCCACCAGCAGGCTGACTGGGCAAGAGACCCAGTACTTC. As protein: CATSRLTGQETQYF. V gene TRBV15 combines with J gene TRBJ2-5; D is undetermined. V lost 3 bases to trimming and J lost 2 bases, with 10 bases between them. This CDR3 is built from 14 residues. Germline CDR1 reads LNHNV; CDR2 reads YYDKDF (reference sequence).

This rearrangement joins TRBV28 to TRBJ1-5; D ambiguous. The V end lost 2 bases, the J end lost 3 bases, and 8 bases lay between the germline ends. The CDR3 is 14 amino acids. From germline, CDR1 is MDHEN and CDR2 SYDVKM. CDR3 region: CASSLGGFNQPQHF. Here the CDR3 DNA reads TGTGCCAGCAGTTTAGGCGGGTTCAATCAGCCCCAGCATTTT.

The V call is TRBV5-1, the J call TRBJ1-2; possible D gene TRBD1, 6 bases. The CDR3 is made up of 13 amino acids. V lost 4 bases, J lost 6 bases, and 13 bases lay in between. The germline gives CDR1 SGHRS, CDR2 YFSETQ. Here the CDR3 reads CASSEDSLDGYTF. The CDR3 DNA reads TGCGCCAGCAGCGAGGACAGCCTTGATGGCTACACCTTC. Full variable domain (outside the CDR3, taken from reference TRBV5-1 and TRBJ1-2): KAGVTQTPRYLIKTRGQQVTLSCSPISGHRSVSWYQQTPGQGLQFLFEYFSETQRNKGNFPGRFSGRQFSNSRSEMNVSTLELGDSALYLCASSEDSLDGYTFGSGTRLTVV.

The V gene is TRBV7-9, the J gene TRBJ1-2; D is unresolved. Per germline, CDR1 SEHNR and CDR2 FQNEAQ (reference sequence). This CDR3 comprises 13 residues. V lost 3 bases and J lost 3, with 8 bases in between. CDR3 DNA: TGTGCCAGCAGCTTTATGCTTGACTATGGCTACACCTTC. It specifies CASSFMLDYGYTF.

V is TRBV9 and J is TRBJ1-2, with D hard to call. From germline, CDR1 is SGDLS and CDR2 YYNGEE. Deletions cut 2 bases from V and 13 bases from J, with 15 bases between. The CDR3 sequence is 12 residues long. In DNA, the CDR3 is TGTGCCAGCAGCGTCCCCGGTTTTCTTCCCACCTTC. Protein product: CASSVPGFLPTF. Supplemented by reference TRBV9 and TRBJ1-2, the full variable domain reads DSGVTQTPKHLITATGQRVTLRCSPRSGDLSVYWYQQSLDQGLQFLIQYYNGEERAKGNILERFSAQQFPDLHSELNLSSLELGDSALYFCASSVPGFLPTFGSGTRLTVV.

The chain combines TRBV6-2 or TRBV6-3 with TRBJ1-1, with D hard to call. The CDR3 is made up of 12 amino acids. Between the trimmed V and J ends, which lost 0 bases and 9 bases, there was a span of 8 bases. Germline V lookup: CDR1 MNHEY, CDR2 SVGEGT. CDR3 bases: TGTGCCAGCAGTTACTCGTTGGGGAAAGCTTTCTTT. Its translation is CASSYSLGKAFF.

The chain carries TRBV9 and TRBJ2-6; 8 positions agree with TRBD1. CDR3 size: 19 residues. Germline CDR1 SGDLS, CDR2 YYNGEE. The J segment lost 1 base and the V segment lost 2 bases, leaving 11 bases of the junction unmatched. The CDR3: CASSVLDRGEWSGANVLTF. CDR3 DNA sequence: TGTGCCAGCAGCGTCCTCGACAGGGGCGAGTGGTCTGGGGCCAACGTCCTGACTTTC.

The V and J genes are TRBV19 and TRBJ2-7; D is possibly TRBD2 (6 bases). The length of the CDR3 is 12 residues. The V gene lost 3 bases and the J gene lost 6 bases, with 9 bases spanning the gap. Looked up from germline, CDR1 is LNHDA and CDR2 is SQIVND (reference sequence). This CDR3 reads CASSMQGGEQYF. The DNA for the CDR3 is TGTGCCAGTAGTATGCAGGGAGGCGAGCAGTACTTC.